This TCR beta chain emerged from a study of cytomegalovirus exposure and HLA in healthy donors. Study-wide results and caveats: Most TCR sequences were seen very rarely across donors, but some public TCRs occurred in many.

This CDR3 is 14 amino acids long. J lost 1 base, V lost 4 bases, and 5 bases had no gene match. Germline V lookup: CDR1 SQVTM, CDR2 ANQGSEA. As concerns this clone: What it recognizes is unknown.

Use of 60 Vbeta and 13 Jbeta primers characterized the PCR. Generated by immunoSEQ multiplex PCR, the TCRdb table keeps only in-frame clones and is missing some. Of about 180,000 clones listed, around 77% are singletons. The sequenced material came from PBMCs. This clonotype was sampled from a man aged 55 to 69 in good health and CMV-seronegative. This chain uses TRBV29-1 with TRBJ2-3; 7 bases map to TRBD1. Here the CDR3 reads CSVVPGQGTDTQYF. CDR3 sequence (DNA): TGCAGCGTTGTCCCCGGACAGGGCACAGATACGCAGTATTTT.